This TCR beta chain was captured in a study of neurological immune-mediated disorders. The study, taken as a whole, reports: Expansion of TCR clones was greatest in HTLV-1-associated myelopathy and smallest in multiple sclerosis, where it fell below that of healthy controls.

This clonotype showed up just a few times. Its antigen is unidentified. Using its own MiXCR run on the 5' RACE reads, TCRdb lists one record per CDR3 protein. The table lists 60,000 to 85,000 distinct CDR3 sequences, 5% to 5.5% of them singletons, with 2% to 2.5% in the top ten. Sequencing used PBMCs. The sequence derives from a woman aged 30 to 39 with multiple sclerosis.

The chain's CDR3 is CASSLAPGGYEQYF. CDR3 coding DNA: TGCGCCAGCAGCTTGGCCCCCGGGGGCTACGAGCAGTACTTC. This chain links TRBV5-1 with TRBJ2-7; perhaps TRBD2 as D (6 bases). Trimming shortened V by 0 bases and J by 3 bases, and 10 bases separated the two germline ends. Germline V gene data show CDR1 as SGHRS and CDR2 as YFSETQ. CDR3 size: 14 residues.